The 14 T cell receptor beta chains presented below share a single source sample, sequenced in a study of T cells in women clearing cervical HPV infection. The table came from immunoSEQ multiplex PCR; TCRdb's copy has only in-frame clones and leaves some out. The clone table shows tens of thousands of clones, with the ten largest holding about 18%. The sequenced sample was blood buffy coat. The source of these receptors is a woman aged 18 to 75 with a cervical HPV16 infection that either progressed to CIN3+ or cleared (not recorded which).

About this clone: From the germline J gene comes the end of the CDR3, since the read stops 3 residues before it. The chain has TRBV30 and TRBJ2-2, with 12 bases lining up with TRBD2. The germline V gene has CDR1 GTSNPN and CDR2 SVGIG (reference sequence). The CDR3 covers 19 residues. The V gene end was trimmed by 0 bases and the J gene end by 4 bases; junction bases not matched to a gene: 12. CDR3 loop: CAWSVTGLAGGPGTGELFF. The part of the CDR3 DNA that was read is TGTGCCTGGAGTGTAACCGGGCTAGCGGGGGGGCCCGGCACCGGGGAG.

In the case of this clone: The read finishes 3 residues shy of the CDR3 end, and the germline J gene is used to complete it. The chain couples TRBV4-1 to TRBJ1-4; possibly TRBD1 for D (6 bases). Trimming pared 3 bases from V and 3 bases from J, leaving 11 bases between. The CDR3 has 15 amino acids. CDR1 is MGHRA, CDR2 YSYEKL, per germline. CDR3 DNA, as far as it was read: TGCGCCAGCAGCCAGTTAGCAGGGGCTAATGAAAAA. Its protein product is CASSQLAGANEK. The full-length CDR3 reads as CASSQLAGANEKLFF.

On this clone: The read ends 3 residues shy of where the CDR3 ends; the end is completed using the germline J gene. This chain uses TRBV4-2 with TRBJ1-4; D is uncertain. In germline, CDR1 is LGHNA, CDR2 YNFKEQ. The CDR3 covers 16 residues. Trimming took 4 bases from V and 4 from J, leaving 16 bases between them. The CDR3 bases that were read are TGTGCCAGCAGCCCGAGAGGTACGCCTCTTAATGAAAAA. Translated, it gives CASSPRGTPLNEK. The CDR3 reads in full as CASSPRGTPLNEKLFF.

As concerns this clone: The CDR3 end lies 3 residues beyond the end of the read and is filled in from the germline J gene. The chain is built from TRBV18 and TRBJ1-5, with D tentatively TRBD1 (5 bases). The germline V gene encodes CDR1 KGHSH and CDR2 LQKENI. CDR3 length: 14 residues. V was cut by 6 bases and J by 5 bases, with 14 bases left in between. The DNA read from the CDR3 is TGTGCCAGCTCTCCCCGGGGGGTGGATCAGCCC. This translates into CASSPRGVDQP. The whole CDR3 sequence reads CASSPRGVDQPQHF.

The DNA read from the CDR3 is TGTGCCAGCTCCGAGGCCAGCTCCTACAATGAG. Translating gives CASSEASSYNE. The whole CDR3 sequence reads CASSEASSYNEQFF. This chain connects TRBV18 to TRBJ2-1; D is unresolved. Read data end 3 residues before the CDR3 end; the end is taken from the germline J gene. Trimming left V 6 bases short and J 0 bases short, with 9 bases between. Germline CDR1 reads KGHSH; CDR2 reads LQKENI. CDR3 length: 14 residues.

Details on this clone: The CDR3 end is not reached by the read, which stops 3 residues before it; the germline J gene fills it in. This chain links TRBV20-1 with TRBJ2-3; 9 bases fit TRBD2. The V gene's germline CDR1 is DFQATT and CDR2 SNEGSKA (reference sequence). The length of the CDR3 is 13 residues. The trim removed 6 bases at V and 6 bases at J, leaving 7 bases unmatched. CDR3 DNA (partial): TGCAGTGCCTTAGCGGGAGCACGTGATACG. Protein sequence: CSALAGARDT. The entire CDR3 is CSALAGARDTQYF.

With regard to this clone: The sequence runs out 3 residues before the end of the CDR3; the remainder is reconstructed from the germline J gene. The V gene is TRBV28, the J gene TRBJ1-5, with TRBD1 as a possible D gene (5 bases). The ends were cut back, 2 bases at V and 2 bases at J, with 13 bases in the middle. Germline V gene sequence: CDR1 MDHEN, CDR2 SYDVKM. The CDR3 is 16 amino acids. Here the CDR3 reads CASSLRQGRGNQPQHF. The CDR3 DNA, read in part, is TGTGCCAGCAGTTTACGGCAGGGTAGGGGCAATCAGCCC.

Concerning this clone: The read comes to an end 3 residues before the CDR3 does, leaving the germline J gene to fill in the end. The gene calls are TRBV24-1 and TRBJ2-7, with 7 bases matching TRBD1. Germline lookup yields CDR1 KGHDR and CDR2 SFDVKD. Trimming removed 4 bases from V and 4 bases from J; junction bases left unmatched: 3. This CDR3 contains 13 residues. Incomplete CDR3 DNA: TGTGCCACCAGTGACTACAGGGGTTACGAG. It specifies CATSDYRGYE. The CDR3 as a whole reads CATSDYRGYEQYF.

Concerning this clone itself: The CDR3 goes on 3 residues after the read ends, and that part is filled in from the germline J gene. J is TRBJ1-2 and V is TRBV6-2 or TRBV6-3, with D possibly matching TRBD1 (6 bases). The CDR3 is 13 residues long. In germline, CDR1 is MNHEY, CDR2 SVGEGT. The CDR3 spells CASISTGQGGYTF. Partial CDR3 DNA: TGTGCCAGCATTTCGACAGGCCAAGGGGGC.

Concerning this clone itself: Read sequence stops 3 residues before the CDR3 end, and the germline J gene provides the missing end. The J gene is TRBJ1-1, the V gene TRBV11-3; D is unresolved. Looked up from germline, CDR1 is SGHNT and CDR2 is YENEEA. V was pared by 0 bases and J by 1 base, with 3 bases between. The CDR3 runs 13 residues. CDR3 DNA (partial): TGTGCCAGCAGCTTAGACGGGAACACTGAA. Protein product: CASSLDGNTE. The full CDR3 protein is CASSLDGNTEAFF.

In regard to this clone: The missing CDR3 end, 3 residues past where the read stops, is filled in from the germline J gene. The chain is built from TRBV20-1 and TRBJ2-3, with 8 bases that match TRBD2. Per germline, CDR1 DFQATT and CDR2 SNEGSKA (reference sequence). CDR3 length equals 12 residues. The ends lost 3 bases at V and 4 bases at J; junction bases unmatched: 0. Incomplete CDR3 DNA: TGCAGTGCTAGCGGGGGGGCAGATACG. This gives the protein CSASGGADT. The full CDR3 is CSASGGADTQYF.

A note on this clone: The read halts 3 residues ahead of the CDR3 end, with the missing end drawn from the germline J gene. V is TRBV7-2 and J is TRBJ1-6; D not resolved. The CDR3 covers 14 residues. V gave up 1 base and J gave up 10 bases, with 11 bases separating them. The germline CDR1 and CDR2 sequences are SGHTA and FQGNSA. The sequenced CDR3 bases are TGTGCCAGCAGCTTAGAGCGGTTTGGGTCACCC. The encoded protein is CASSLERFGSP. In full, the CDR3 reads CASSLERFGSPLHF.

To note about this clone: The read terminates 3 residues before the CDR3 end, so the remaining end is supplied by the germline J gene. The chain links TRBV11-3 to TRBJ1-4; no reliable D call. The CDR3 runs to 14 residues. The V and J ends lost 0 bases and 5 bases respectively, with 7 bases between them. Germline V gives CDR1 SGHNT, CDR2 YENEEA. The chain's CDR3 is CASSLDPGNEKLFF. Partial CDR3 DNA: TGTGCCAGCAGCTTAGATCCAGGCAATGAAAAA.

The CDR3 spells CASSELDSTPWEETQYF. CDR3 DNA, as far as it was read: TGTGCCAGCAGTGAGTTGGACTCAACCCCTTGGGAAGAGACC. The J gene is TRBJ2-5, the V gene TRBV2; D perhaps matches TRBD2 (5 bases). The read falls 3 residues short of the CDR3 end, and the missing part is taken from the germline J gene. The CDR3 is 17 amino acids. V was shortened by 3 bases and J by 3 bases, with 20 bases between the two germline ends. In germline, CDR1 is SNHLY, CDR2 FYNNEI.